This TCR beta chain was recorded in a study of blood T cell repertoires in COVID-19. This clone was picked up a small number of times. This table comes from immunoSEQ multiplex PCR, and its TCRdb copy is limited to in-frame clones, with some not included. Among approximately 110,000 clones listed, approximately 70% were seen once. The sample comprised peripheral blood. This TCR was recovered from a human donor with acute or convalescent COVID-19. The donor label of this sample is uncertain.

As DNA, the CDR3 is TGTGCCAGCAGTGTAAGGGGCTTGAACACTGAAGCTTTCTTT. Translating it yields CASSVRGLNTEAFF. The rearrangement uses TRBV2 and TRBJ1-1; tentatively, D is TRBD1 (5 bases). V was shortened by 4 bases and J by 0 bases, with 9 bases between the two germline ends. In germline, CDR1 is SNHLY, CDR2 FYNNEI. The CDR3 runs to 14 residues.